These T cell receptor beta chains were read from a single sample in a study of blood T cell repertoires in COVID-19. TCRdb's table, derived via immunoSEQ multiplex PCR, lists solely in-frame clones and lacks some. The sample records 100,000 or so clones, around 74% being singletons. Sequencing input: peripheral blood. These receptors were taken from a woman in her seventies with acute or convalescent COVID-19. Each CDR3 is given with its conserved first and last residue. D genes are given only for firm matches. Rows may omit the clone size; those that give it use once, few, many or a size class.

NA	TRBD2	TRBV19	TRBJ2-6	CASSSRLAGTFSGANVLTF	TGTGCCAGTAGTTCGCGACTAGCGGGCACCTTCTCTGGGGCCAACGTCCTGACTTTC
few	NA	TRBV7-9	TRBJ2-3	CASSLWVGHSTDTQYF	TGTGCCAGCAGCTTATGGGTGGGGCATTCGACAGATACGCAGTATTTT
NA	NA	TRBV7-2	TRBJ2-7	CASSVQQSYEQYF	TGTGCCAGCAGCGTCCAACAGTCCTACGAGCAGTACTTC
NA	NA	TRBV5-1	TRBJ2-2	CASSADSVVGELFF	TGCGCCAGCAGCGCGGACAGCGTCGTTGGGGAGCTGTTTTTT
NA	TRBD1	TRBV7-9	TRBJ1-4	CASSPDRGEKLFF	TGTGCCAGCAGCCCAGACAGGGGCGAAAAACTGTTTTTT
NA	NA	TRBV28	TRBJ1-1	CASIGTIGAEAFF	TGTGCCAGCATAGGGACTATCGGGGCTGAAGCTTTCTTT
once	NA	TRBV19	TRBJ1-2	CASSPRVLDYGYTF	TGTGCCAGTAGTCCCAGGGTTCTCGACTATGGCTACACCTTC
once	NA	TRBV7-2	TRBJ2-1	CASSLASSAPGEQFF	TGTGCCAGCAGCTTAGCCTCTAGCGCCCCGGGGGAGCAGTTCTTC
NA	NA	TRBV2	TRBJ2-2	CASSGTSNGELFF	TGTGCCAGCAGTGGGACATCTAACGGGGAGCTGTTTTTT
NA	NA	TRBV2	TRBJ1-4	CASSEELAGGGFLMFF	TGTGCCAGCAGTGAAGAACTGGCCGGAGGAGGGTTTTTGATGTTTTTT
NA	TRBD1	TRBV28	TRBJ1-2	CASSYVVGTGAYGYTF	TGTGCCAGCAGTTATGTGGTTGGGACAGGGGCCTATGGCTACACCTTC